This TCR beta chain was profiled in a study of blood T cell repertoires in COVID-19. Study context: There were acute and convalescent COVID-19 samples, and they came from the United States, Italy and Spain. In each case, the material was cDNA or gDNA derived from T cells, B-cell-depleted T cells, or PBMCs.

In the study's own analysis: Researchers report that nucleated cell counts were estimated from reference gene primer amplification. Assay used: immunoSEQ multiplex PCR; TCRdb lists only in-frame clones, some missing. V and J calls and clone size are copied from that table; D and trimming were computed from the DNA. Of some 390,000 clones detected, approximately 87% appear once; the ten largest clones hold roughly 2.1%. The Seattle patients joined while their infection was active and were tracked longitudinally afterward. This CDR3 has 16 residues. Germline CDR1 SGHRS, CDR2 YFSETQ. V lost 1 base and J lost 5, with 15 bases in between.

Specimen: peripheral blood. V is TRBV5-1 and J is TRBJ2-2, with D perhaps TRBD2 (5 bases). This TCR was sampled from a woman aged 55-70 years with COVID-19, enrolled during active disease. The CDR3 bases are TGCGCCAGCAGCTTGTTGACCGGGGAAGGGACCGGGGAGCTGTTTTTT. Translation: CASSLLTGEGTGELFF.